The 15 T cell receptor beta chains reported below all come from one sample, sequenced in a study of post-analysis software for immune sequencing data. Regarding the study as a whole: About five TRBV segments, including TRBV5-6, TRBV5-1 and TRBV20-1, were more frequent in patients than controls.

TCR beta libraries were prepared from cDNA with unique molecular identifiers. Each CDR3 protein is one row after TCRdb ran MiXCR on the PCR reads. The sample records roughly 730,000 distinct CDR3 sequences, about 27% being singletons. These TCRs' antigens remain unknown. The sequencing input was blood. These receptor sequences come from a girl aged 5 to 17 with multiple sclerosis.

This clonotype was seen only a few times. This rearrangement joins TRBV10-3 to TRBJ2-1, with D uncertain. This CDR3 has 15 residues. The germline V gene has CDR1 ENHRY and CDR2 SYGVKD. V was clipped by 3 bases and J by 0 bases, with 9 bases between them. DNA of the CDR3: TGTGCCATCAGTGACCGAAAGAGCTCCTACAATGAGCAGTTCTTC. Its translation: CAISDRKSSYNEQFF.

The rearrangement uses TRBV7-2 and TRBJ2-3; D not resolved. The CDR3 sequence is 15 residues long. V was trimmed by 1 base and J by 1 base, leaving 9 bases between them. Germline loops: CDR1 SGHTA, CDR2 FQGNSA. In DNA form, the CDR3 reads TGTGCCAGCAGCTTAGAGGCGGAACGCACAGATACGCAGTATTTT. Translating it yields CASSLEAERTDTQYF.

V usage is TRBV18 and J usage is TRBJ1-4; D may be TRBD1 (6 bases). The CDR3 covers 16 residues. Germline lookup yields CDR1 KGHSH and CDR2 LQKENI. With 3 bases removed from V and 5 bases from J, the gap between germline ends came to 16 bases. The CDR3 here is CASSPRDTHRNEKLFF. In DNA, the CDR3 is TGTGCCAGCTCACCCAGGGACACCCACAGGAATGAAAAACTGTTTTTT.

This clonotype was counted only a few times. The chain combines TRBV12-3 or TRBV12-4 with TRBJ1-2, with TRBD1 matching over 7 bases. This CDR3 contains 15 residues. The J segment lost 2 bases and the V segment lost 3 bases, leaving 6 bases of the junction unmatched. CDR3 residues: CASSLGTAVNYGYTF. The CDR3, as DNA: TGTGCCAGCAGTTTGGGGACAGCGGTCAACTATGGCTACACCTTC.

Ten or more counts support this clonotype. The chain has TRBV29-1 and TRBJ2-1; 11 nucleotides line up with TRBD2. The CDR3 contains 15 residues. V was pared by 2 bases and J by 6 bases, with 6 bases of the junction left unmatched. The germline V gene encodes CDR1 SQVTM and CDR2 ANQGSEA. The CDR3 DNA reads TGCAGCGTTGAAACTAGCGGGAGCTTTTTCAATGAGCAGTTCTTC. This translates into CSVETSGSFFNEQFF.

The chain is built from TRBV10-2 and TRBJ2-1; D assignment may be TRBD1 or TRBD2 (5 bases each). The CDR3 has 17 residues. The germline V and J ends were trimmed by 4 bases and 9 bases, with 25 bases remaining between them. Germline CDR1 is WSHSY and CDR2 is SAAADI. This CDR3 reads CASSGPGPAAVGGEQFF. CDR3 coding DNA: TGCGCCAGCAGTGGGCCGGGACCAGCGGCTGTAGGTGGTGAGCAGTTCTTC.

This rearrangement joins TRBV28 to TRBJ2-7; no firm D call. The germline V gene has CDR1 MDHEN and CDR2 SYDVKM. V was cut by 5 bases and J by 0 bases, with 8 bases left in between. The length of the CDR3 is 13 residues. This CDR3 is CASSPYSSYEQYF. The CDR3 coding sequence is TGTGCCAGCAGTCCCTATAGCTCCTACGAGCAGTACTTC.

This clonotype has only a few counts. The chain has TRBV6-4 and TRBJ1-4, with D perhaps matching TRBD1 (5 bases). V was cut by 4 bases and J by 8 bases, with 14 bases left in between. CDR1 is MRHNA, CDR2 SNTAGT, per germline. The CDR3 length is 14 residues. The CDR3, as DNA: TGTGCCAGCAGTGCCGACGGGGACGGAGAAAAACTGTTTTTT. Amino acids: CASSADGDGEKLFF.

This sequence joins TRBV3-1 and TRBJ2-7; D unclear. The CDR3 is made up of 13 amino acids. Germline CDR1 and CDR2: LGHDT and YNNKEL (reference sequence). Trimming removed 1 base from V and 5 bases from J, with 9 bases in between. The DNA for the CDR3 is TGTGCCAGCAGCCAAGGGGCTCGGGACGAGCAGTACTTC. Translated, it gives CASSQGARDEQYF.

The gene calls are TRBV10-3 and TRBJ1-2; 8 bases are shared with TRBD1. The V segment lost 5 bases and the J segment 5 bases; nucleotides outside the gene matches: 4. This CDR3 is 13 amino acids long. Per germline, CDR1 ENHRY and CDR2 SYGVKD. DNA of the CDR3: TGTGCCATCAGTCCGGGACAGGATTATGGCTACACCTTC. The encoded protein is CAISPGQDYGYTF.

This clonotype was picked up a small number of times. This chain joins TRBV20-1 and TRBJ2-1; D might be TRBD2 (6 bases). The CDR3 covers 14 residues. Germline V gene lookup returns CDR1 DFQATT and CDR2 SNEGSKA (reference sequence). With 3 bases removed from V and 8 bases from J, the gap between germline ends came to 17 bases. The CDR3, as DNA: TGCAGTGCTAGGGGACTGGACCGGGGGTATGAGCAGTTCTTC. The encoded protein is CSARGLDRGYEQFF.

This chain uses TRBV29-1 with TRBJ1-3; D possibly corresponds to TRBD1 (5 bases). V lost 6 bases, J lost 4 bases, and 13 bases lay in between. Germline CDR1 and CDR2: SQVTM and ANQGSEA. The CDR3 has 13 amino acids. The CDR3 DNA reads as TGCAGCGTCGCGGGGACGCCCGGAAACACCATATATTTT. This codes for CSVAGTPGNTIYF.

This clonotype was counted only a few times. This CDR3 reads CASSPLTGNQPQHF. The CDR3 region has the DNA TGTGCCAGCAGCCCCCTGACAGGCAATCAGCCCCAGCATTTT. The rearrangement joins TRBV11-2 to TRBJ1-5; D is perhaps TRBD1 (5 bases). V lost 5 bases to trimming and J lost 2 bases, with 10 bases between them. CDR1 is SGHAT and CDR2 is FQNNGV in the germline V gene. This CDR3 contains 14 residues.

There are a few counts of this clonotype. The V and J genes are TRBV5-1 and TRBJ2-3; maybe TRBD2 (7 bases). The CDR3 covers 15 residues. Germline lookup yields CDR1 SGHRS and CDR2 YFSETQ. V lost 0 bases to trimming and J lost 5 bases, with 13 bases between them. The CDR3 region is CASSLEGGPLDTQYF. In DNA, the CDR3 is TGCGCCAGCAGCTTGGAGGGGGGGCCGCTAGATACGCAGTATTTT.

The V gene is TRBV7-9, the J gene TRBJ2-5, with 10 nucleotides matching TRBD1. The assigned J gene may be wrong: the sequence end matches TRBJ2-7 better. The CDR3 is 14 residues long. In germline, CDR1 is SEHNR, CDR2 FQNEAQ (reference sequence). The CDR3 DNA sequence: TGTGCCAGCAGCTTACCCCGGGACAGGGGCGAGCAGTACTTC. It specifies CASSLPRDRGEQYF.